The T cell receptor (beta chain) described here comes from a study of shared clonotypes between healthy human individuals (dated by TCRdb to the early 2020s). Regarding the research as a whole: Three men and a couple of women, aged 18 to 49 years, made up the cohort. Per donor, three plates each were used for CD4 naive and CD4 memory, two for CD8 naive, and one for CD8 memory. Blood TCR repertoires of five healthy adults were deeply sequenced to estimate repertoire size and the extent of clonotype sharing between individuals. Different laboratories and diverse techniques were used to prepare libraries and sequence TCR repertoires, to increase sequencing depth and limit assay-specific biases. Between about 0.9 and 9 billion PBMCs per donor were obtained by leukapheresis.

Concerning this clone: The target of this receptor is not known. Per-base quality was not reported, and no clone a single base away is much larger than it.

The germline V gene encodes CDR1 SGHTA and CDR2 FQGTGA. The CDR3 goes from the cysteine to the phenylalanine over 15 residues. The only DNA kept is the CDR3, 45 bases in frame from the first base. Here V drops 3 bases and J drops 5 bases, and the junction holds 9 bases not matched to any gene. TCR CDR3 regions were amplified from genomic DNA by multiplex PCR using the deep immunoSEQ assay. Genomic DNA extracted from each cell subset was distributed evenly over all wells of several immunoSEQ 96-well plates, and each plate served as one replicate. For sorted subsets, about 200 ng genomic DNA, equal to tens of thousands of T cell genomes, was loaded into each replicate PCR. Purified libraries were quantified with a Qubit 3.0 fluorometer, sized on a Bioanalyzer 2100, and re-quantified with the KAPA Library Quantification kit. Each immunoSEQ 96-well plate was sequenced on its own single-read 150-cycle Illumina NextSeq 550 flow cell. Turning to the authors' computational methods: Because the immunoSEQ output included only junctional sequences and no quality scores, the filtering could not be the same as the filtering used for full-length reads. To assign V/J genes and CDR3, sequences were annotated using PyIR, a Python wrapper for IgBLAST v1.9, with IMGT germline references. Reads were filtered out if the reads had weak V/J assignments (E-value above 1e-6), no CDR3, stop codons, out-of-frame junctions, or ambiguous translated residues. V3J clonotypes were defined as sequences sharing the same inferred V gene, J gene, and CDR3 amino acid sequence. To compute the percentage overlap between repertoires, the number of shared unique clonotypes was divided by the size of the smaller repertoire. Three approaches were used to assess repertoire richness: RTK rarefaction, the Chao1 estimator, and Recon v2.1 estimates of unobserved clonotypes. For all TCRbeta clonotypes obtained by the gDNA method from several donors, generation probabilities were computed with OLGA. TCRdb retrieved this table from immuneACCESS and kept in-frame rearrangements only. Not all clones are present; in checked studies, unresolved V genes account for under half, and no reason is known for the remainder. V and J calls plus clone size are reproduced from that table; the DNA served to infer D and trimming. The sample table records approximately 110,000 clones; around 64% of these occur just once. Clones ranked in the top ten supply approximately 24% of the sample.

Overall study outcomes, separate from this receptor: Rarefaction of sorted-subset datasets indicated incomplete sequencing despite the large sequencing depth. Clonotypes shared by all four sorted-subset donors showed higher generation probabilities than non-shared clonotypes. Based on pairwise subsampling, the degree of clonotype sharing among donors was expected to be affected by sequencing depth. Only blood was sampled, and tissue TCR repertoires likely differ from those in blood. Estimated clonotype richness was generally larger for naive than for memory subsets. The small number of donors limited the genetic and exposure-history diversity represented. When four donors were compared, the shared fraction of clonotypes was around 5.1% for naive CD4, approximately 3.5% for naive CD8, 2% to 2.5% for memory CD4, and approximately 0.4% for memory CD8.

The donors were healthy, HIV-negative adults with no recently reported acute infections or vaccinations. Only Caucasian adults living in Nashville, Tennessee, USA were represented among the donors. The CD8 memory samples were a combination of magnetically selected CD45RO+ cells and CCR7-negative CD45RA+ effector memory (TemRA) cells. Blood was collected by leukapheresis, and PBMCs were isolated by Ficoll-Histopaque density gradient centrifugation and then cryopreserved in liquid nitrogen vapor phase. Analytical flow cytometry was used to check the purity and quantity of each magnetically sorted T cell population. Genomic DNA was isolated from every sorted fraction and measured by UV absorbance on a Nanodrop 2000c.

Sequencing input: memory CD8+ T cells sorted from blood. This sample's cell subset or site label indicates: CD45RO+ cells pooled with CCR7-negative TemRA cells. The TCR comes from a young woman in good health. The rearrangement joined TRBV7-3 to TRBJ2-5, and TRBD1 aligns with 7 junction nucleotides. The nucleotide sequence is TGTGCCAGCAGCTTTTATCAGGGGGTAGTGGAGACCCAGTACTTC. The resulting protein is CASSFYQGVVETQYF.